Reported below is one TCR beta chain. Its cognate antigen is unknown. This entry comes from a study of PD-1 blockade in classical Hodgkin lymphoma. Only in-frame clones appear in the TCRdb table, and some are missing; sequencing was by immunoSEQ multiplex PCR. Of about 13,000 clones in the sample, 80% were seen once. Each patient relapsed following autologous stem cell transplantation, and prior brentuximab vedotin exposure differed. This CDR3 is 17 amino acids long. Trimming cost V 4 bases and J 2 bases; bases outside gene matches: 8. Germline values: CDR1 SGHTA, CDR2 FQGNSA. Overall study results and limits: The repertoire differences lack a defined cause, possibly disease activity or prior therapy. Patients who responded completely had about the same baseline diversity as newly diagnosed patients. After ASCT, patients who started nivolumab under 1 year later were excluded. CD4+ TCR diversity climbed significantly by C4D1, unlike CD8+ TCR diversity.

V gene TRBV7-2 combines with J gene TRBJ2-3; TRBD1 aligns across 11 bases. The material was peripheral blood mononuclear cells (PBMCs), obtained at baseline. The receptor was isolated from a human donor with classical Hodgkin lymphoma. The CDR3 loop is CASSWWDRGFLTDTQYF. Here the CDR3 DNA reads TGTGCCAGCAGCTGGTGGGACAGGGGGTTTCTCACAGATACGCAGTATTTT.